These 5 T cell receptor beta chains originate from one sample sequenced in a study of blood T cell repertoires in COVID-19. Generated by immunoSEQ multiplex PCR, the TCRdb table keeps only in-frame clones and is missing some. This table holds 120,000 or so clones, more than 75% found once. Sequencing was carried out using peripheral blood. All receptors derive from a man in his fifties with acute or convalescent COVID-19.

The chain couples TRBV10-3 to TRBJ2-4; tentatively, D is TRBD1 (5 bases). The germline V and J ends were trimmed by 7 bases and 8 bases, with 15 bases remaining between them. The V gene's germline CDR1 is ENHRY and CDR2 SYGVKD. The CDR3 extends over 13 amino acids. The CDR3 sequence: CAIKDEGVHIQYF. The DNA for the CDR3 is TGTGCCATCAAAGATGAAGGGGTACACATTCAGTACTTC.

Remarks on this clone: At the DNA level, this CDR3 is encoded by other sequences in the same sample as well. V gene TRBV2 combines with J gene TRBJ1-5; D is unresolved. V lost 4 bases, J lost 0 bases, and 4 bases lay in between. Germline CDR1 and CDR2: SNHLY and FYNNEI. This CDR3 is built from 13 residues. CDR3 sequence (DNA): TGTGCCAGCAGTGGCGATAGCAATCAGCCCCAGCATTTT. Amino acid sequence: CASSGDSNQPQHF.

The chain joins TRBV4-1 to TRBJ2-7; D possibly corresponds to TRBD1 (5 bases). The germline V gene encodes CDR1 MGHRA and CDR2 YSYEKL. CDR3 length: 14 residues. V was clipped by 1 base and J by 2 bases, with 9 bases between them. This CDR3 is CASSQGRGTYEQYF. CDR3 coding DNA: TGCGCCAGCAGCCAAGGTAGGGGTACCTACGAGCAGTACTTC.

The V call is TRBV14, the J call TRBJ1-3; TRBD1 is a possible D gene (6 bases). Trimming stripped 4 bases from V and 2 bases from J, with 12 bases between. This CDR3 contains 15 residues. Germline-derived CDR1 and CDR2 are SGHDN and FVKESK. The CDR3 sequence: CASSLTWTAGNTIYF. The CDR3 coding sequence is TGTGCCAGCAGCCTCACTTGGACAGCTGGAAACACCATATATTTT.

The V call is TRBV14, the J call TRBJ2-5; D is uncertain. V shed 5 bases and J shed 7 bases, with 14 bases lying between them. CDR3 length equals 13 residues. CDR1 SGHDN and CDR2 FVKESK come from the germline V gene. CDR3 amino acids: CASSDQVGRTQYF. CDR3 DNA: TGTGCCAGCAGCGATCAGGTGGGTCGGACCCAGTACTTC.